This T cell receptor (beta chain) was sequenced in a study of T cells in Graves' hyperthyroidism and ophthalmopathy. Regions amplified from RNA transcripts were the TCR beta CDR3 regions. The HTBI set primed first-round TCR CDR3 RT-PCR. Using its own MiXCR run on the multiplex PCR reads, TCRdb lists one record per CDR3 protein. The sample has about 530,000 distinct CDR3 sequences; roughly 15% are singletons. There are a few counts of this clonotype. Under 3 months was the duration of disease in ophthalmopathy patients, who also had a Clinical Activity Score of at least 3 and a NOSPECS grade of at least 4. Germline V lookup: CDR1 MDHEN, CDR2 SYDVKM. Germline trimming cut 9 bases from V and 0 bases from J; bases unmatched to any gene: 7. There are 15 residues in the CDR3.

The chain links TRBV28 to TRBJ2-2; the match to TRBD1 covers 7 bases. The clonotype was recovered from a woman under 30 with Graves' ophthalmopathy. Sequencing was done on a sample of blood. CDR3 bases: TGTGCCAGTCGACAGGGATCCGCGAACACCGGGGAGCTGTTTTTT. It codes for CASRQGSANTGELFF.